This TCR beta chain was recorded in a study of breast tumors, draining lymph nodes, adjacent tissues. Broader study findings: Data only fit, rather than demonstrated, lymph node origin of most tumor T cells.

TCRdb passed the multiplex PCR reads through MiXCR, listing each CDR3 protein once. This table has fewer than 140,000 distinct CDR3 sequences, about 31% appearing once. Breast cancer patients provided tissue from their axillary draining lymph nodes. The CDR3 has 14 residues. The germline gives CDR1 DFQATT, CDR2 SNEGSKA (reference sequence). Of note for this clonotype: Antigen unknown. This clone may be a read error of a much larger clone one base away.

V and J are TRBV20-1 and TRBJ2-1; D is uncertain. The TCR comes from a female donor with breast cancer. Some clones in this sample may be carry-over from other donors' samples. What was sequenced was axillary lymph node tissue. The CDR3 region is CSARDRTNYTEQFF. DNA for the CDR3: TGCAGTGCTAGAGATCGCACCAATTACACTGAGCAGTTCTTC.